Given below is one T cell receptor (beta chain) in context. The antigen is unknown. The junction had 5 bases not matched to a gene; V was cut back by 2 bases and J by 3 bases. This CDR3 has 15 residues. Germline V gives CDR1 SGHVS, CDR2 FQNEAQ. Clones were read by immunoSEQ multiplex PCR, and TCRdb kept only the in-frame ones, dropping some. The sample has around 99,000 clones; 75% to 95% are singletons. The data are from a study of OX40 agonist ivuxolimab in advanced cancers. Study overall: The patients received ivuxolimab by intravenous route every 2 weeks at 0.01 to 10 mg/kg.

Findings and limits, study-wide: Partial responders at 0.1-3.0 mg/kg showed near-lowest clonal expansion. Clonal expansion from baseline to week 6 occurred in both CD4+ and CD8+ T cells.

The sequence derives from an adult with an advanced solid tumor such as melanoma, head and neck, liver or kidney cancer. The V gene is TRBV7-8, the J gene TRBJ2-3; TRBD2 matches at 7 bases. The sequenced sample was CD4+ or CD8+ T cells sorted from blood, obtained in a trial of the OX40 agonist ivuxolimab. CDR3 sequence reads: CASSLRLAGTDTQYF. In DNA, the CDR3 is TGTGCCAGCAGCTTACGACTAGCAGGGACAGATACGCAGTATTTT.